Below are 9 T cell receptor beta chains sequenced from a single sample in a study of regulatory T cells in long-lasting Graves disease. Time point denoted: newly diagnosed GD, antithyroid drugs for less than 3 months. Isolated PBMC RNA provided the starting material for the TCR library. Relying on iRepertoire HTBI primers and Arm-PCR of CDR3 regions, the team built TCR beta libraries. One entry per CDR3 protein results from TCRdb running MiXCR on the multiplex PCR reads. The data hold about 370,000 distinct CDR3 sequences, with 15% to 18% observed a single time. The sequences come from peripheral blood mononuclear cells (PBMCs), collected at new diagnosis, from a patient treated with antithyroid drugs. These TCRs come from a female donor with Graves disease.

This clonotype has just a few counts. One end of the junction is discordant with germline, which a read error may explain. CDR3 amino acids: CASSGGGAETGTQYF. CDR3 bases: TGTGCCAGCAGTGGCGGGGGGGCCGAGACAGGTACGCAGTATTTT. The chain has TRBV9 and TRBJ2-3; TRBD2 agrees at 9 bases. The CDR3 is made up of 15 amino acids. Germline V gene sequence: CDR1 SGDLS, CDR2 YYNGEE. Complete variable domain (other parts from reference TRBV9 and TRBJ2-3): DSGVTQTPKHLITATGQRVTLRCSPRSGDLSVYWYQQSLDQGLQFLIQYYNGEERAKGNILERFSAQQFPDLHSELNLSSLELGDSALYFCASSGGGAETGTQYFGPGTRLTVL.

Ten or more counts support this clonotype. The chain uses TRBV5-1 and TRBJ1-5; D is ambiguous. This CDR3 has 16 residues. The germline V and J ends were trimmed by 1 base and 0 bases, with 11 bases remaining between them. Germline values: CDR1 SGHRS, CDR2 YFSETQ. CDR3: CASSLRAAFSNQPQHF. The CDR3 coding sequence is TGCGCCAGCAGCTTGAGGGCGGCCTTTAGCAATCAGCCCCAGCATTTT.

Details on this clonotype: A far larger clone is one base from this, pointing to a likely read error. The CDR3 is CASSFGTATNYSYTF. In DNA form, the CDR3 reads TGTGCCAGCAGCTTTGGGACCGCTACTAACTATAGCTACACCTTC. The chain is built from TRBV4-2 and TRBJ1-2, with a possible D match to TRBD1 (5 bases). The CDR3 extends over 15 amino acids. CDR1 is LGHNA, CDR2 YNFKEQ, per germline.

The V and J genes are TRBV5-4 and TRBJ2-5; D is undetermined. The ends were cut back, 1 base at V and 6 bases at J, with 10 bases in the middle. The germline V gene has CDR1 SGHNT and CDR2 YYREEE (reference sequence). CDR3 length: 13 residues. The CDR3 coding sequence is TGTGCCAGCAGCTTGAGGCTCGGGCAGACCCAGTACTTC. Translation gives CASSLRLGQTQYF.

The rearrangement joins TRBV7-6 to TRBJ1-2, with TRBD1 identical over 8 bases. Germline CDR1 SGHVS, CDR2 FNYEAQ. V lost 6 bases, J lost 8 bases, and 5 bases stayed unmatched. The CDR3 runs to 12 residues. In nucleotides, the CDR3 is TGTGCCAGCAGTTCGGACAGGGACGGCTACACCTTC. Protein: CASSSDRDGYTF.

This clonotype was counted ten times or more. This sequence joins TRBV12-3 or TRBV12-4 and TRBJ1-2, with D possibly matching TRBD1 (5 bases). Trimming stripped 4 bases from V and 8 bases from J, with 11 bases between. The CDR3 length is 12 residues. CDR3 in DNA: TGTGCCAGCAGTTCGGGGCAGGAGGGCTACACCTTC. Translating it yields CASSSGQEGYTF.

This clonotype has only a few counts. The chain links TRBV29-1 to TRBJ1-1; D unclear. Germline V CDR1 and CDR2: SQVTM, ANQGSEA. The CDR3 is made up of 15 amino acids. V was shortened by 6 bases and J by 1 base, with 18 bases between the two germline ends. Here the CDR3 reads CSVWVLKAPNTEAFF. Here the CDR3 DNA reads TGCAGCGTATGGGTCCTGAAGGCCCCGAACACTGAAGCTTTCTTT.

This clonotype was detected only a few times. The chain couples TRBV29-1 to TRBJ1-3; D call uncertain. The ends were cut back, 4 bases at V and 0 bases at J, with 7 bases in the middle. Germline V gene sequence: CDR1 SQVTM, CDR2 ANQGSEA. The CDR3 runs to 13 residues. Written as DNA, the CDR3 is TGCAGCGTTGGAGGCAGCTCTGGAAACACCATATATTTT. Translation: CSVGGSSGNTIYF.

This clonotype is labeled as medium-sized (0.01 to 0.1%). The chain uses TRBV20-1 and TRBJ1-1, with 8 bases identical to TRBD1. J was trimmed by 1 base and V by 5 bases; bases with no gene match: 24. The germline CDR1 and CDR2 sequences are DFQATT and SNEGSKA (reference sequence). The CDR3 has 20 amino acids. The CDR3, as DNA: TGCAGTGCTGTACGACCAAAAGCTTGGACAGGGAAGGCTTGGAACACTGAAGCTTTCTTT. Amino acid sequence: CSAVRPKAWTGKAWNTEAFF.